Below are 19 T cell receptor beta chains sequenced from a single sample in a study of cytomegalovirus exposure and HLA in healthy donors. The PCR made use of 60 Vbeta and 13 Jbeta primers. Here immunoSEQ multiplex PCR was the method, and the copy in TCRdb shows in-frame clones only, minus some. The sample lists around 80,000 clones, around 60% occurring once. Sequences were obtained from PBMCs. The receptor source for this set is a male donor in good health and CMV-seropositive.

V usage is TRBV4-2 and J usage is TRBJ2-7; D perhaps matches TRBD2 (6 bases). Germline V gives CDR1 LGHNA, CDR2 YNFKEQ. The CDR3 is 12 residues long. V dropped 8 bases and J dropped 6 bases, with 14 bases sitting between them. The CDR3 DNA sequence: TGTGCCAGCGGACTCCACGGGGGCGAGCAGTACTTC. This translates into CASGLHGGEQYF.

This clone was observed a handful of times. The CDR3 DNA is TGTGCCAGCAGTGCGTCGCAGGGGGCCGCCAAAAACATTCAGTACTTC. Protein sequence: CASSASQGAAKNIQYF. This chain links TRBV6-4 with TRBJ2-4; 8 nucleotides agree with TRBD1. Germline loops: CDR1 MRHNA, CDR2 SNTAGT. The ends lost 4 bases at V and 1 base at J; junction bases unmatched: 6. The CDR3 is made up of 16 amino acids.

The CDR3 spells CSPTAGGYEQYF. CDR3 DNA: TGCAGCCCTACGGCGGGGGGCTACGAGCAGTACTTC. This chain links TRBV29-1 with TRBJ2-7; 8 bases align to TRBD2. Germline V gene sequence: CDR1 SQVTM, CDR2 ANQGSEA. V was clipped by 8 bases and J by 3 bases; unmatched bases: 6. The CDR3 runs 12 residues.

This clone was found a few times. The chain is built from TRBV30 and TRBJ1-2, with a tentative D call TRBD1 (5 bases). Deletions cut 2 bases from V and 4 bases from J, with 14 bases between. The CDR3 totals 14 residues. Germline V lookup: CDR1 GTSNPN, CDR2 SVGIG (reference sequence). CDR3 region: CAWSLPGQGYGYTF. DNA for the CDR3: TGTGCCTGGAGTCTCCCCGGGCAGGGCTATGGCTACACCTTC. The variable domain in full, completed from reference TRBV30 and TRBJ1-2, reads SQTIHQWPATLVQPVGSPLSLECTVEGTSNPNLYWYRQAAGRGLQLLFYSVGIGQISSEVPQNLSASRPQDRQFILSSKKLLLSDSGFYLCAWSLPGQGYGYTFGSGTRLTVV.

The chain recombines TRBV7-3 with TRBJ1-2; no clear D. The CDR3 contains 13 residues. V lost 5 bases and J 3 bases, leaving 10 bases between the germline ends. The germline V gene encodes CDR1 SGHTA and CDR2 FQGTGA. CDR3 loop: CASSQFGDYGYTF. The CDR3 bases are TGTGCCAGCAGCCAATTCGGGGACTATGGCTACACCTTC.

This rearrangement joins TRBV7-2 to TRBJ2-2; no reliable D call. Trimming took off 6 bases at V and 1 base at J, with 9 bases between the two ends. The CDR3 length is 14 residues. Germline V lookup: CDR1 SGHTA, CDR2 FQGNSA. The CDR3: CASSLSRNTGELFF. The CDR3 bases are TGTGCCAGCAGTCTAAGTCGGAACACCGGGGAGCTGTTTTTT.

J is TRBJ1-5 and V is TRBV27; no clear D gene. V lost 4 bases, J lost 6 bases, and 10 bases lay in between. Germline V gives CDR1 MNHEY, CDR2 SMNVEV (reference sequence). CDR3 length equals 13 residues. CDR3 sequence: CASSSWGGQPQHF. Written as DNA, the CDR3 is TGTGCCAGCAGTTCCTGGGGAGGTCAGCCCCAGCATTTT.

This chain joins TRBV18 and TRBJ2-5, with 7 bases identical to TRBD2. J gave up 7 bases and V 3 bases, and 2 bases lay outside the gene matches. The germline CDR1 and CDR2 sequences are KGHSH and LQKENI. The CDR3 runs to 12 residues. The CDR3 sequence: CASSPPGGTQYF. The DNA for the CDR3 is TGTGCCAGCTCACCGCCGGGAGGGACCCAGTACTTC.

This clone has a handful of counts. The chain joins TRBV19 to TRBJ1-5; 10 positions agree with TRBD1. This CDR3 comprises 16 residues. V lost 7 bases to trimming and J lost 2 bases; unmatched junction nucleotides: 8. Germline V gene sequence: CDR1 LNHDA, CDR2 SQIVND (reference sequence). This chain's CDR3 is CASTPWGTGGNQPQHF. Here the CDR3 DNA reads TGTGCCAGTACCCCTTGGGGGACAGGGGGCAATCAGCCCCAGCATTTT.

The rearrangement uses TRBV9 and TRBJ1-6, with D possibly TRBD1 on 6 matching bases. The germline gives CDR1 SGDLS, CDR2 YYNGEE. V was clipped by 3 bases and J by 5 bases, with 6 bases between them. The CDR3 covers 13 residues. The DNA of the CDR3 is TGTGCCAGCAGCGGGACAGATAATTCACCCCTCCACTTT. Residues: CASSGTDNSPLHF. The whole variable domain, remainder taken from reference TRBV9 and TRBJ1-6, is DSGVTQTPKHLITATGQRVTLRCSPRSGDLSVYWYQQSLDQGLQFLIQYYNGEERAKGNILERFSAQQFPDLHSELNLSSLELGDSALYFCASSGTDNSPLHFGNGTRLTVT.

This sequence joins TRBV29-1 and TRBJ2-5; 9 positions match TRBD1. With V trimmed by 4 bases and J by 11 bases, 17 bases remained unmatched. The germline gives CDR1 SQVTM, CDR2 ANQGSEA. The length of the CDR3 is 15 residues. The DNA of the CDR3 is TGCAGCGTTGGGGGGGGAGTGGGGACAGGGAAGGAGCAGTACTTC. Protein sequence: CSVGGGVGTGKEQYF.

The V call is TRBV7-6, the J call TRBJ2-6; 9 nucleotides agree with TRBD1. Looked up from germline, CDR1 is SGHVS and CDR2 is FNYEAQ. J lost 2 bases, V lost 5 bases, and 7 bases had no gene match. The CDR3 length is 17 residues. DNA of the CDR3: TGTGCCAGCAGCCCTACAACAGGGGGCGCTGGGGCCAACGTCCTGACTTTC. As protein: CASSPTTGGAGANVLTF. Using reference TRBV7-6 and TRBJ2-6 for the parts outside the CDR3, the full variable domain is GAGVSQSPRYKVTKRGQDVALRCDPISGHVSLYWYRQALGQGPEFLTYFNYEAQQDKSGLPNDRFSAERPEGSISTLTIQRTEQRDSAMYRCASSPTTGGAGANVLTFGAGSRLTVL.

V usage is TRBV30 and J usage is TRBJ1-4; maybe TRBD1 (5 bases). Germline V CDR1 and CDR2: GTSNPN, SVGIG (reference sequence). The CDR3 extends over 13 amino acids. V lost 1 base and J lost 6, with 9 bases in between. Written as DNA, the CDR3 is TGTGCCTGGAGTGGGGGCCCCTATGAAAAACTGTTTTTT. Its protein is CAWSGGPYEKLFF.

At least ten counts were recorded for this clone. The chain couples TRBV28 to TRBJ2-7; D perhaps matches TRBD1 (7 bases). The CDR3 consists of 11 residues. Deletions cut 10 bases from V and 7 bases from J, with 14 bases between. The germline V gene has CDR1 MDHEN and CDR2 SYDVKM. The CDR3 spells CATRGAPEQYF. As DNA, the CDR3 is TGTGCCACCAGGGGGGCCCCGGAGCAGTACTTC.

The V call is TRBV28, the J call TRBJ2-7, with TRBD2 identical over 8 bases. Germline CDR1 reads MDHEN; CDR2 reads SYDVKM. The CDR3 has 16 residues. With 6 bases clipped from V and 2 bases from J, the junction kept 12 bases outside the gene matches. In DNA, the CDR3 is TGTGCCAGCAGCCGAGAGACTAGCGAGATTCCCTACGAGCAGTACTTC. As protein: CASSRETSEIPYEQYF.

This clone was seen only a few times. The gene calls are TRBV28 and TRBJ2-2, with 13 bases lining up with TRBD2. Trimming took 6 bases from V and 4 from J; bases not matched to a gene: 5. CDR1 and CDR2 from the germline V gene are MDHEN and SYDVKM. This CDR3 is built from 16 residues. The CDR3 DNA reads TGTGCCAGCAGGTCCGGGACTAGCGGGACCACCGGGGAGCTGTTTTTT. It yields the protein CASRSGTSGTTGELFF. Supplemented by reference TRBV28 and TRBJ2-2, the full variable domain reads DVKVTQSSRYLVKRTGEKVFLECVQDMDHENMFWYRQDPGLGLRLIYFSYDVKMKEKGDIPEGYSVSREKKERFSLILESASTNQTSMYLCASRSGTSGTTGELFFGEGSRLTVL.

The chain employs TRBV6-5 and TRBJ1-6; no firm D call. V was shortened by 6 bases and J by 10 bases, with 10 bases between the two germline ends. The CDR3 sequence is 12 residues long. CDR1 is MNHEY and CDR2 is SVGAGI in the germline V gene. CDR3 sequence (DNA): TGTGCCAGCAGCCACGAGAACTCACCCCTCCACTTT. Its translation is CASSHENSPLHF.

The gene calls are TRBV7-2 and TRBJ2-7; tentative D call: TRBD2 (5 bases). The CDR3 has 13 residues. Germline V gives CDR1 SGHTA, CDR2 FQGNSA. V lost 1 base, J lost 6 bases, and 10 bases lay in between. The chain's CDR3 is CASSLEGVGEQYF. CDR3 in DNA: TGTGCCAGCAGCTTAGAGGGAGTAGGCGAGCAGTACTTC.

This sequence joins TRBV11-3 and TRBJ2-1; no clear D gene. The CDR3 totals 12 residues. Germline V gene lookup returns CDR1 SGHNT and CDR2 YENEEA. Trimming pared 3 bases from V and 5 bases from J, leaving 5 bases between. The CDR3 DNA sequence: TGTGCCAGCAGCTTTTTAAACAATGAGCAGTTCTTC. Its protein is CASSFLNNEQFF. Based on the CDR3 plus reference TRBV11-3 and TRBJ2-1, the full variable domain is EAGVVQSPRYKIIEKKQPVAFWCNPISGHNTLYWYLQNLGQGPELLIRYENEEAVDDSQLPKDRFSAERLKGVDSTLKIQPAELGDSAVYLCASSFLNNEQFFGPGTRLTVL.